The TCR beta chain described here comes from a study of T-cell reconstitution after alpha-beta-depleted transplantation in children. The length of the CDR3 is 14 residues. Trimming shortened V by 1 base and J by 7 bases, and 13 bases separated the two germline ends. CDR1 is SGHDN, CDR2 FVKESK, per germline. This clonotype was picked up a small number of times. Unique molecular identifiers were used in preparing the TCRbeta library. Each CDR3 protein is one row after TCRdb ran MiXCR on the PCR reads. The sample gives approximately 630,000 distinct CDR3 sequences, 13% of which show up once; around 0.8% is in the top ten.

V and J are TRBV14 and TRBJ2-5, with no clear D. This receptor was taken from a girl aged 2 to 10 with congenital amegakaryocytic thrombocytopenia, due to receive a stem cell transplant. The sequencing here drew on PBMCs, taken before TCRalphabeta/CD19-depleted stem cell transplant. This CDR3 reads CASSQAPEFGTQYF. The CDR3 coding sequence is TGTGCCAGCAGCCAAGCGCCTGAGTTTGGGACCCAGTACTTC.